The sample holds a few counts of the clone carrying this T cell receptor (beta chain). Its antigen is still unknown. TCRdb passed the 5' RACE reads through MiXCR, listing each CDR3 protein once. The sample lists approximately 490,000 distinct CDR3 sequences, 20% to 25% occurring once. These data are taken from a study of identical twins. Germline CDR1 DFQATT, CDR2 SNEGSKA (reference sequence). The CDR3 is 12 residues long. Trimming cost V 6 bases and J 0 bases, with 9 bases left between them. Overall study findings and caveats: The same donors were not followed; conclusions instead depended on cross-sectional statistical analysis. Whereas memory repertoires showed no such difference, abundant cord blood beta clonotypes carried fewer insertions.

These same data were also listed under a study on yellow fever vaccine responses in identical twins.

This clonotype was sampled from a woman between 18 and 29 years old in good health. The specimen was CD4+ T cells sorted from blood. The J gene is TRBJ2-7, the V gene TRBV20-1; D uncertain. The CDR3 loop reads CSAQTASYEQYF. The CDR3 DNA sequence: TGCAGTGCCCAGACTGCCTCCTACGAGCAGTACTTC.